A selection of T cell receptor beta chains follows, all from one sample in a study of shared clonotypes between healthy human individuals. Some clones are missing from TCRdb's copy, which holds only in-frame ones; the method was immunoSEQ multiplex PCR. The sample has about 2 million clones, about 95% seen once. The sample comprised naive CD8+ T cells sorted from blood. These receptor sequences come from a man aged 18 to 29 in good health. CDR3s include the opening cysteine and the closing phenylalanine or tryptophan. Fields, in order: J gene, V gene, D gene, clone size, CDR3 DNA, CDR3 protein. The D gene is left open where the match is weak. Size is stated for part of the rows, as once, few or many counts, or as a class when the clone is expanded.

TRBJ1-2	TRBV19	TRBD1	few	TGTGCCAGTAGTGTCCCTGGGACAGTAAACTATGGCTACACCTTC	CASSVPGTVNYGYTF
TRBJ2-5	TRBV28	TRBD1	.	TGTGCCAGCAGGAGACAGGGGGACTTACAAGAGACCCAGTACTTC	CASRRQGDLQETQYF
TRBJ1-2	TRBV4-2	.	.	TGTGCCAGCAGCCAAGATAGGACTGCAGCCTTC	CASSQDRTAAF
TRBJ1-4	TRBV11-2	.	.	TGTGCCAGCAGCTTCCAGGGGTTCTACGAAAAACTGTTTTTT	CASSFQGFYEKLFF
TRBJ2-7	TRBV5-1	.	.	TGCGCCAGCAGCTTGGGGGGACAAGGGTATGAGCAGTACTTC	CASSLGGQGYEQYF
TRBJ2-7	TRBV5-8	.	.	TGTGCCAGCAGCCTAGGTCTGGGAACGGACGAGCAGTACTTC	CASSLGLGTDEQYF
TRBJ2-7	TRBV27	TRBD1	.	TGTGCCAGCAGTATCGGACAGGGAAGTACGAGTGAGCAGTACTTC	CASSIGQGSTSEQYF
TRBJ2-1	TRBV9	TRBD2	.	TGTGCCAGCAGCGAAACTAGCGGGAGCCTAAATGAGCAGTTCTTC	CASSETSGSLNEQFF
TRBJ2-7	TRBV7-2	.	.	TGTGCCAGCAGCTTTCTCCCGCAGGGGAATTACGAGCAGTACTTC	CASSFLPQGNYEQYF
TRBJ2-2	TRBV30	.	.	TGTGCCTGGGGTCAAAGGGACACCGGGGAGCTGTTTTTT	CAWGQRDTGELFF
TRBJ2-7	TRBV13	TRBD1	.	TGTGCCAGCAGTCAAGGGGGCAGGGCAAGCGAGCAGTACTTC	CASSQGGRASEQYF
TRBJ1-3	TRBV19	.	.	TGTGCCAGTAGTAACCACTACACCTCTGGAAACACCATATATTTT	CASSNHYTSGNTIYF
TRBJ2-2	TRBV27	TRBD2	.	TGTGCCAGCAGTTTACTACTAGCGGGAGGGTTGACCGGGGAGCTGTTTTTT	CASSLLLAGGLTGELFF
TRBJ2-7	TRBV18	.	.	TGTGCCAGCTCACCAGACGAAAGGGCGGAGGACGAGCAGTACTTC	CASSPDERAEDEQYF
TRBJ2-7	TRBV23-1	TRBD2	.	TGCGCCAGCCGGAGCGGGGGGCTGGTGTCCTACGAGCAGTACTTC	CASRSGGLVSYEQYF
TRBJ2-7	TRBV5-3	.	.	TGTGCCAGAAGCGTGAATGTTTTC	CARSVNVF
TRBJ1-2	TRBV4-1	.	.	TGCGCCAGCAGCCAACCCGGCTTGTCACAGGGTATTTATGGCTACACCTTC	CASSQPGLSQGIYGYTF
TRBJ2-2	TRBV19	.	.	TGTGCCAGTAGTACGGGACCGCCGACCGGGGAGCTGTTTTTT	CASSTGPPTGELFF
TRBJ2-1	TRBV13	TRBD1	.	TGTGCCAGCAGCTTAGTTCTGGGGTTGGCACAGGGGAATGAGCAGTTCTTC	CASSLVLGLAQGNEQFF
TRBJ2-1	TRBV19	.	once	TGTGCCAGTAGTATAGTCGACAGCTACAATGAGCAGTTCTTC	CASSIVDSYNEQFF
TRBJ2-2	TRBV29-1	.	.	TGCAGCGTTGAAGATCCGGAGGGGAACGGGGAGCTGTTTTTT	CSVEDPEGNGELFF
TRBJ2-3	TRBV28	TRBD2	.	TGTGCCAGCAGTTTAGAGGGACTAGCGGGGACTAGCACAGATACGCAGTATTTT	CASSLEGLAGTSTDTQYF
TRBJ2-7	TRBV10-3	TRBD1	.	TGTGCCATCAGTGAAGATCGGGGACAGATCTACGAGCAGTACTTC	CAISEDRGQIYEQYF
TRBJ2-2	TRBV2	.	.	TGTGCCAGCAGTGAGGAGCGACAGGTGGCGACCGGGGAGCTGTTTTTT	CASSEERQVATGELFF
TRBJ2-3	TRBV18	.	.	TGTGCCAGCTCCGCGGCCCCGGATACGCAGTATTTT	CASSAAPDTQYF
TRBJ2-5	TRBV18	.	.	TGTGCCAGCTCACCACTGACCGCGGGACCCCTCCAAGAGACCCAGTACTTC	CASSPLTAGPLQETQYF
TRBJ1-1	TRBV19	.	.	TGTGCCAGTAGTGTGCCGGAGCGGGGAAGTATGAACACTGAAGCTTTCTTT	CASSVPERGSMNTEAFF
TRBJ2-2	TRBV7-9	.	.	TGTGCCAGCAGCTTTAGTCCCGGGGAGCTGTTTTTT	CASSFSPGELFF
TRBJ2-1	TRBV4-1	TRBD2	.	TGCGCCAGCAGCCCGTTAGCGGGAGACTGGCCTGAGCAGTTCTTC	CASSPLAGDWPEQFF
TRBJ1-5	TRBV6-1	.	few	TGTGCCAGCAGTGAAATCCCGGATCAGCCCCAGCATTTT	CASSEIPDQPQHF
TRBJ2-5	TRBV11-2	TRBD2	.	TGTGCCAGCAGCTTAGTCCCCGGGACTAGCGGGGGCGGGGAGACCCAGTACTTC	CASSLVPGTSGGGETQYF
TRBJ2-3	TRBV4-3	TRBD2	.	TGCGCCAGCAGCCAAAGTTTAGCGGGGAGAGGCACAGATACGCAGTATTTT	CASSQSLAGRGTDTQYF
TRBJ2-3	TRBV19	TRBD2	.	TGTGCCAGTAATCGGGTAGCGGGAGGCACAGATACGCAGTATTTT	CASNRVAGGTDTQYF
TRBJ2-5	TRBV10-3	.	.	TGTGCCATCGGGGGGACAGACCACCAAGAGACCCAGTACTTC	CAIGGTDHQETQYF
TRBJ1-6	TRBV7-2	.	.	TGTGCCAGCAACCCTAGGGCTAAAGCCTCACCCCTCCACTTT	CASNPRAKASPLHF
TRBJ1-6	TRBV5-6	.	.	TGTGCCAGCAGGTTATCAGTGGAGAGCTCCTATAATTCACCCCTCCACTTT	CASRLSVESSYNSPLHF
TRBJ2-7	TRBV29-1	.	once	TGCAGCGGACGGTGGGGCTACGAGCAGTACTTC	CSGRWGYEQYF
TRBJ2-1	TRBV7-7	.	.	TGTGCTAGCAGCGACTGGAATTCGGATGAGCAGTTCTTC	CASSDWNSDEQFF
TRBJ1-5	TRBV7-8	.	.	TGTGCCAGCAGCTCCCGGTACGGTAGCAATCAGCCCCAGCATTTT	CASSSRYGSNQPQHF
TRBJ2-3	TRBV10-1	.	.	TGCGCCAGCAGTTCCCCGGGATCAGATACGCAGTATTTT	CASSSPGSDTQYF
TRBJ1-6	TRBV7-3	.	.	TGTGCCAGCAGCTTAAAGGACACCCGTAATTCACCCCTCCACTTT	CASSLKDTRNSPLHF
TRBJ2-1	TRBV27	TRBD1	.	TGTGCCAGCAGTTTCTCTGGGGGACAGTGGCTCAATGAGCAGTTCTTC	CASSFSGGQWLNEQFF
TRBJ2-5	TRBV27	TRBD1	.	TGTGCCAGCAGTGACGGGACAGGGGGCTTGAAGACCCAGTACTTC	CASSDGTGGLKTQYF
TRBJ2-1	TRBV5-6	.	.	TGTGCCAGCAGCTTGGTTGTGGGCAATGAGCAGTTCTTC	CASSLVVGNEQFF
TRBJ1-1	TRBV14	.	.	TGTGCCAGCAGCCAAGATCCATCTTCGAGGCAGGGCTTAAACACTGAAGCTTTCTTT	CASSQDPSSRQGLNTEAFF
TRBJ2-7	TRBV29-1	.	.	TGCAGCGTTGTTCCCTTGCGGGGTGAGTCCTACGAGCAGTACTTC	CSVVPLRGESYEQYF
TRBJ2-7	TRBV6-5	.	.	TGTGCCAGCAGTTACTCGAGTTGGGGCGAGCAGTACTTC	CASSYSSWGEQYF
TRBJ2-1	TRBV30	TRBD1	.	TGTGCCTGGGTACAGGGGATCGGCTACAATGAGCAGTTCTTC	CAWVQGIGYNEQFF
TRBJ2-1	TRBV10-2	.	.	TGCGCCAGCAGTTCCGGGGCCCACAATGAGCAGTTCTTC	CASSSGAHNEQFF
TRBJ2-7	TRBV7-8	TRBD1	.	TGTGCCAGCAGCCCGGGGTCTTTAGGGGGCACCCAGTACTTC	CASSPGSLGGTQYF
TRBJ2-7	TRBV5-6	TRBD1	.	TGTGCCAGCAGCCTCCCGACAGGGAATTCCTACGAGCAGTACTTC	CASSLPTGNSYEQYF
TRBJ2-5	TRBV9	TRBD1	.	TGTGCCAGCAGCGTAGCGGGGACAGACCAAGAGACCCAGTACTTC	CASSVAGTDQETQYF
TRBJ1-1	TRBV5-4	.	once	TGTGCCAGCAGCTTGATCGGGGCTGAAGCTTTCTTT	CASSLIGAEAFF
TRBJ1-1	TRBV2	.	.	TGTGCCAGCAGTGAAGATGGGGTGAACACTGAAGCTTTCTTT	CASSEDGVNTEAFF
TRBJ1-3	TRBV14	TRBD1	.	TGTGCCAGCAGGCAGGGACAGAGCTCTGGAAACACCATATATTTT	CASRQGQSSGNTIYF
TRBJ2-7	TRBV29-1	.	.	TGCAGCGTTCAGACGACAGTTCCCTACGAGCAGTACTTC	CSVQTTVPYEQYF
TRBJ2-3	TRBV7-9	TRBD1	.	TGTGCCAGCAGCTCACCCCTACCCGACAGGGGAAGAACAGATACGCAGTATTTT	CASSSPLPDRGRTDTQYF
TRBJ2-3	TRBV10-3	.	.	TGTGCCACTAAACCCGACGAGCAAGATACGCAGTATTTT	CATKPDEQDTQYF
TRBJ1-6	TRBV7-9	.	.	TGTGCCAGCAGCCCCTCAGACGGAAGCTCCTATAATTCACCCCTCCACTTT	CASSPSDGSSYNSPLHF